These 30 T cell receptor beta chains came from one sample sequenced in a study of blood T cell repertoires in COVID-19. The protocol was immunoSEQ multiplex PCR, while the TCRdb copy is restricted to in-frame clones and leaves out a portion. The repertoire holds some 83,000 clones, with roughly 87% as singletons. Sequenced: peripheral blood. The receptors were sampled from a middle-aged man with acute or convalescent COVID-19.

This sequence joins TRBV7-2 and TRBJ2-7, with 8 nucleotides matching TRBD1. V lost 2 bases and J lost 1; bases outside the gene matches: 1. CDR1 SGHTA and CDR2 FQGNSA come from the germline V gene. This CDR3 is built from 14 residues. CDR3 loop: CASSLNRGSYEQYF. In nucleotides, the CDR3 is TGTGCCAGCAGCTTAAACAGGGGGTCCTACGAGCAGTACTTC.

This sequence joins TRBV6-6 and TRBJ1-3, with D possibly matching TRBD1 (5 bases). V shed 4 bases and J shed 7 bases, with 20 bases lying between them. Germline CDR1 reads MNHNY; CDR2 reads SVGAGI (reference sequence). This CDR3 comprises 16 residues. CDR3 DNA: TGTGCCAGCAGTTTGAATCTTGACAGCAAAACGAACACCATATATTTT. It is translated as CASSLNLDSKTNTIYF.

V is TRBV10-3 and J is TRBJ1-2; 10 bases are shared with TRBD1. V shed 2 bases, J shed 3 bases, and the junction held 3 bases outside the gene matches. Germline values: CDR1 ENHRY, CDR2 SYGVKD. CDR3 length: 15 residues. CDR3 bases: TGTGCCATCAGTGAGACCGGGACAGGGGACTATGGCTACACCTTC. Encoded protein: CAISETGTGDYGYTF.

As DNA, the CDR3 is TGCGCCAGCAGCCCGGCGGCAGGGAATCCCGGGGAGCTGTTTTTT. Translation gives CASSPAAGNPGELFF. This chain uses TRBV5-1 with TRBJ2-2, with a possible D match to TRBD1 (5 bases). V gave up 4 bases and J gave up 6 bases, with 16 bases separating them. The CDR3 is 15 residues long. From germline, CDR1 is SGHRS and CDR2 YFSETQ.

This clone has a single count. This chain uses TRBV27 with TRBJ2-1; weak D call: TRBD1 (6 bases). The CDR3 sequence is 15 residues long. The germline V and J ends were trimmed by 4 bases and 6 bases, with 16 bases remaining between them. The germline gives CDR1 MNHEY, CDR2 SMNVEV (reference sequence). The CDR3 DNA is TGTGCCAGCAGTTCGACAGGTCAGAGCCTCAATGAGCAGTTCTTC. Translated: CASSSTGQSLNEQFF.

In this sample, this clone turned up once. CDR3 loop: CASNTGIDGYTF. In DNA form, the CDR3 reads TGTGCCAGCAACACAGGGATCGATGGCTACACCTTC. V is TRBV28 and J is TRBJ1-2, with D perhaps matching TRBD1 (6 bases). The CDR3 extends over 12 amino acids. Trimming cost V 7 bases and J 6 bases, with 12 bases left between them. Germline CDR1 MDHEN, CDR2 SYDVKM.

The gene calls are TRBV5-5 and TRBJ2-7, with 7 bases fitting TRBD2. Trimming cost V 5 bases and J 5 bases; bases outside gene matches: 10. Germline CDR1 reads SGHKS; CDR2 reads YYEKEE (reference sequence). CDR3 length equals 14 residues. The CDR3 reads CASSYAGVVNEQYF. The CDR3 DNA reads TGTGCCAGCAGTTATGCGGGAGTAGTCAACGAGCAGTACTTC. Combining the CDR3 with reference TRBV5-5 and TRBJ2-7 gives the whole variable domain DAGVTQSPTHLIKTRGQQVTLRCSPISGHKSVSWYQQVLGQGPQFIFQYYEKEERGRGNFPDRFSARQFPNYSSELNVNALLLGDSALYLCASSYAGVVNEQYFGPGTRLTVT.

The V and J genes are TRBV6-5 and TRBJ1-2; possible D gene TRBD1, 6 bases. Germline V gives CDR1 MNHEY, CDR2 SVGAGI. V was shortened by 3 bases and J by 3 bases, with 14 bases between the two germline ends. The CDR3 covers 15 residues. The CDR3 protein is CASSYSGTGYYGYTF. In nucleotides, the CDR3 is TGTGCCAGCAGTTATTCGGGTACAGGGTACTATGGCTACACCTTC.

The CDR3 DNA reads as TGCGCCAGCAGCTCACCGGGAATTAAAGAGACCCAGTACTTC. Amino acid sequence: CASSSPGIKETQYF. The chain couples TRBV5-1 to TRBJ2-5; a possible D gene is TRBD2 (5 bases). The CDR3 loop spans 14 amino acids. V was trimmed by 3 bases and J by 3 bases, leaving 12 bases between them. Germline V CDR1 and CDR2: SGHRS, YFSETQ.

The rearrangement uses TRBV6-2 or TRBV6-3 and TRBJ1-1; 8 bases agree with TRBD1. The V gene's germline CDR1 is MNHEY and CDR2 SVGEGT. This CDR3 has 15 amino acids. The V segment lost 0 bases and the J segment 5 bases; nucleotides outside the gene matches: 5. The CDR3 sequence is CASSYSAGGLTEAFF. For the CDR3, the DNA is TGTGCCAGCAGTTACTCGGCAGGGGGCTTGACTGAAGCTTTCTTT.

The chain employs TRBV5-1 and TRBJ2-2; D gene unclear. Germline V gene data show CDR1 as SGHRS and CDR2 as YFSETQ. This CDR3 has 14 residues. V was shortened by 4 bases and J by 3 bases, with 10 bases between the two germline ends. The CDR3 DNA is TGCGCCAGCAGCCCAAACTTCGACACCGGGGAGCTGTTTTTT. Protein product: CASSPNFDTGELFF.

The genes are TRBV28 and TRBJ1-1; a weak D match, TRBD1 (5 bases). The CDR3 loop spans 13 amino acids. V lost 2 bases to trimming and J lost 4 bases, with 8 bases between them. Germline CDR1 MDHEN, CDR2 SYDVKM. The CDR3 sequence is CASSLSRVTEAFF. The CDR3 DNA reads TGTGCCAGCAGTTTAAGCAGGGTCACTGAAGCTTTCTTT. Full variable domain (missing parts from reference TRBV28 and TRBJ1-1): DVKVTQSSRYLVKRTGEKVFLECVQDMDHENMFWYRQDPGLGLRLIYFSYDVKMKEKGDIPEGYSVSREKKERFSLILESASTNQTSMYLCASSLSRVTEAFFGQGTRLTVV.

The chain is built from TRBV28 and TRBJ1-2; D unresolved. Deletions cut 7 bases from V and 2 bases from J, with 8 bases between. The CDR3 length is 12 residues. Germline CDR1 is MDHEN and CDR2 is SYDVKM. The DNA for the CDR3 is TGTGCCAGCACCACTCTCAACTATGGCTACACCTTC. Translating it yields CASTTLNYGYTF.

V and J are TRBV19 and TRBJ1-3; weak D call: TRBD1 (5 bases). Deletions cut 4 bases from V and 0 bases from J, with 13 bases between. Germline V gene lookup returns CDR1 LNHDA and CDR2 SQIVND (reference sequence). The CDR3 totals 16 residues. CDR3 residues: CASSTGGLGSGNTIYF. The CDR3 region has the DNA TGTGCCAGTAGTACCGGGGGACTGGGCTCTGGAAACACCATATATTTT.

The chain couples TRBV5-1 to TRBJ1-1; TRBD1 matches at 8 bases. After removal of 2 bases from V and 3 bases from J, the junction contained 3 bases not matched to a gene. The length of the CDR3 is 14 residues. CDR1 is SGHRS and CDR2 is YFSETQ in the germline V gene. The CDR3 nucleotides read TGCGCCAGCAGCTTCGGACAGGGAGACACTGAAGCTTTCTTT. This translates into CASSFGQGDTEAFF.

This rearrangement joins TRBV12-3 or TRBV12-4 to TRBJ1-2; D call uncertain. The CDR3 runs to 12 residues. Trimming left V 3 bases short and J 8 bases short, with 10 bases between. The CDR3 here is CASSFGEGGYTF. CDR3 sequence (DNA): TGTGCCAGCAGTTTCGGGGAAGGCGGCTACACCTTC.

This clone turned up a few times. This sequence joins TRBV5-5 and TRBJ1-5, with TRBD1 matching over 10 bases. Trimming took 3 bases from V and 4 from J; bases not matched to a gene: 10. This CDR3 region has 17 residues. Germline V CDR1 and CDR2: SGHKS, YYEKEE (reference sequence). The CDR3 DNA reads as TGTGCCAGCAGCTGGGAGACAGGGGGCAGCGTTAATCAGCCCCAGCATTTT. Translation: CASSWETGGSVNQPQHF. Full variable domain (remainder filled in from reference TRBV5-5 and TRBJ1-5): DAGVTQSPTHLIKTRGQQVTLRCSPISGHKSVSWYQQVLGQGPQFIFQYYEKEERGRGNFPDRFSARQFPNYSSELNVNALLLGDSALYLCASSWETGGSVNQPQHFGDGTRLSIL.

As to this clone: Within the sample, other DNA sequences also encode this same CDR3. The V gene is TRBV30, the J gene TRBJ2-2; 8 bases fit TRBD1. After removal of 8 bases from V and 6 bases from J, the junction contained 8 bases not matched to a gene. Germline-derived CDR1 and CDR2 are GTSNPN and SVGIG (reference sequence). The CDR3 spans 13 residues. CDR3 sequence (DNA): TGTGCCCGCCAGGGGGCTGAAGCCGGGGAGCTGTTTTTT. Translation: CARQGAEAGELFF.

J is TRBJ1-1 and V is TRBV5-1; 9 bases match TRBD1. CDR1 SGHRS and CDR2 YFSETQ come from the germline V gene. With 4 bases clipped from V and 1 base from J, the junction kept 11 bases outside the gene matches. The CDR3 extends over 17 amino acids. DNA for the CDR3: TGCGCCAGCAGCCCCTCCGGCACAGGGGGCTGGAACACTGAAGCTTTCTTT. It is translated as CASSPSGTGGWNTEAFF. Complete variable domain (other parts from reference TRBV5-1 and TRBJ1-1): KAGVTQTPRYLIKTRGQQVTLSCSPISGHRSVSWYQQTPGQGLQFLFEYFSETQRNKGNFPGRFSGRQFSNSRSEMNVSTLELGDSALYLCASSPSGTGGWNTEAFFGQGTRLTVV.

This clone was counted a single time. This rearrangement joins TRBV9 to TRBJ1-5; a possible D gene is TRBD1 (5 bases). V lost 4 bases and J 3 bases, leaving 14 bases between the germline ends. CDR3 length: 15 amino acids. Per germline, CDR1 SGDLS and CDR2 YYNGEE. In DNA form, the CDR3 reads TGTGCCAGCAGCCCAGGGCCGGAACTCAATCAGCCCCAGCATTTT. Its translation is CASSPGPELNQPQHF.

The chain couples TRBV12-3 or TRBV12-4 to TRBJ2-4, with D tentatively TRBD2 (6 bases). V lost 3 bases and J 9 bases, leaving 12 bases between the germline ends. This CDR3 is built from 13 residues. The DNA of the CDR3 is TGTGCCAGCAGTTTCTACGGGGGATCCATTCAGTACTTC. Translation: CASSFYGGSIQYF.

The count of this clone is one. The chain employs TRBV28 and TRBJ2-1, with TRBD2 matching 10 bases. The CDR3 loop spans 15 amino acids. The ends lost 6 bases at V and 7 bases at J; junction bases unmatched: 9. From germline, CDR1 is MDHEN and CDR2 SYDVKM. CDR3 nucleotide sequence: TGTGCCAGCAGCCGACAAGCGGGAGGGCAAAATGAGCAGTTCTTC. Its protein product is CASSRQAGGQNEQFF.

The chain links TRBV7-8 to TRBJ2-2, with TRBD2 as a possible D gene (6 bases). Trimming took off 5 bases at V and 2 bases at J, with 12 bases between the two ends. CDR3 length: 15 residues. CDR1 is SGHVS, CDR2 FQNEAQ, per germline. CDR3 sequence: CASSQKRVNTGELFF. CDR3 nucleotide sequence: TGTGCCAGCAGCCAGAAGCGGGTAAACACCGGGGAGCTGTTTTTT.

The chain links TRBV7-6 to TRBJ2-7; TRBD2 might be the D (6 bases). This CDR3 region has 13 residues. Germline-derived CDR1 and CDR2 are SGHVS and FNYEAQ. V was clipped by 1 base and J by 7 bases, with 11 bases between them. The CDR3 DNA sequence: TGTGCCAGCAGCTTAGAGGCGGGGCGGGAGCAGTACGTC. Translated: CASSLEAGREQYV.

This rearrangement joins TRBV29-1 to TRBJ2-5; TRBD2 agrees at 10 bases. Trimming at V came to 2 bases and at J to 1 base, leaving 4 bases not matched to a gene. The CDR3 has 15 amino acids. Per germline, CDR1 SQVTM and CDR2 ANQGSEA. This CDR3 reads CSVELAGARQETQYF. For the CDR3, the DNA is TGCAGCGTTGAACTAGCGGGGGCCCGCCAAGAGACCCAGTACTTC. Supplemented by reference TRBV29-1 and TRBJ2-5, the full variable domain reads SAVISQKPSRDICQRGTSLTIQCQVDSQVTMMFWYRQQPGQSLTLIATANQGSEATYESGFVIDKFPISRPNLTFSTLTVSNMSPEDSSIYLCSVELAGARQETQYFGPGTRLLVL.

J is TRBJ1-1 and V is TRBV9; TRBD1 agrees at 7 bases. With V trimmed by 4 bases and J by 2 bases, 5 bases remained unmatched. Germline lookup yields CDR1 SGDLS and CDR2 YYNGEE. This CDR3 has 14 residues. The CDR3 sequence: CASSQGQDNTEAFF. The CDR3 coding sequence is TGTGCCAGCAGCCAAGGACAGGATAACACTGAAGCTTTCTTT.

In this sample, this clone turned up once. Compared with germline, one end of the junction differs, possibly owing to a read error. The rearrangement uses TRBV12-3 or TRBV12-4 and TRBJ1-5, with D perhaps matching TRBD1 (6 bases). This CDR3 region has 13 residues. CDR3 residues: CASSTGSIQPQHF. The DNA of the CDR3 is TGTGCCAGCAGTACAGGGAGCATTCAGCCCCAGCATTTT.

This CDR3 is CASNLLRTGVGGYTF. In nucleotides, the CDR3 is TGTGCCAGTAACCTGCTCAGGACTGGGGTTGGTGGCTACACCTTC. The chain links TRBV19 to TRBJ1-2; D remains unclear. From germline, CDR1 is LNHDA and CDR2 SQIVND (reference sequence). This CDR3 spans 15 amino acids. V lost 7 bases and J lost 7, with 22 bases in between.

The chain carries TRBV20-1 and TRBJ1-5; possible D gene TRBD1, 5 bases. This CDR3 contains 15 residues. Per the germline V gene, CDR1 is DFQATT and CDR2 is SNEGSKA (reference sequence). Trimming cost V 3 bases and J 4 bases, with 16 bases left between them. CDR3 sequence: CSASQSWAGNQPQHF. CDR3 bases: TGCAGTGCTAGTCAATCATGGGCAGGGAATCAGCCCCAGCATTTT.

This chain uses TRBV11-2 with TRBJ2-5, with a possible D match to TRBD2 (6 bases). This CDR3 contains 14 residues. The germline V gene encodes CDR1 SGHAT and CDR2 FQNNGV. The V end lost 8 bases, the J end lost 5 bases, and 18 bases lay between the germline ends. CDR3 sequence: CASRGFQSGETQYF. CDR3 DNA: TGTGCCAGCCGGGGGTTTCAATCGGGGGAGACCCAGTACTTC.